This entry lists 9 T cell receptor beta chains sequenced from one sample in a study of blood T cell repertoires in COVID-19. Here immunoSEQ multiplex PCR was the method, and the copy in TCRdb shows in-frame clones only, minus some. This table has some 250,000 clones, around three quarters appearing once. The sample taken for sequencing was peripheral blood. Source of these receptors: a woman older than 75 with acute or convalescent COVID-19.

The chain has TRBV5-1 and TRBJ1-5; 11 bases align to TRBD1. The J segment lost 7 bases and the V segment lost 0 bases, leaving 3 bases of the junction unmatched. This CDR3 comprises 15 residues. The germline gives CDR1 SGHRS, CDR2 YFSETQ. CDR3 coding DNA: TGCGCCAGCAGCTTGGATGGGACAGGGGGACAGCCCCAGCATTTT. Protein product: CASSLDGTGGQPQHF.

The rearrangement uses TRBV30 and TRBJ2-5, with 11 bases fitting TRBD2. Germline V gene sequence: CDR1 GTSNPN, CDR2 SVGIG (reference sequence). With 2 bases clipped from V and 2 bases from J, the junction kept 4 bases outside the gene matches. The length of the CDR3 is 15 residues. CDR3 loop: CAWSPGLAEQETQYF. CDR3 nucleotide sequence: TGTGCCTGGAGTCCGGGACTAGCGGAGCAAGAGACCCAGTACTTC.

This clone was seen once. The rearrangement uses TRBV9 and TRBJ1-2; no reliable D call. Germline loops: CDR1 SGDLS, CDR2 YYNGEE. The CDR3 contains 15 residues. Trimming stripped 0 bases from V and 6 bases from J, with 15 bases between. The DNA of the CDR3 is TGTGCCAGCAGCGTAGACAGCTACGGCAACGATGGCTACACCTTC. Translated, it gives CASSVDSYGNDGYTF.

This clone was counted a few times. The chain joins TRBV7-2 to TRBJ1-6; 7 bases are a match to TRBD1. The CDR3 length is 14 residues. Trimming cost V 5 bases and J 7 bases; bases outside gene matches: 5. Germline V gives CDR1 SGHTA, CDR2 FQGNSA. CDR3 DNA: TGTGCCAGCAGCAACCGGGACAGAAATTCACCCCTCCACTTT. Its protein is CASSNRDRNSPLHF. Filled out from reference TRBV7-2 and TRBJ1-6, the complete variable domain reads GAGVSQSPSNKVTEKGKDVELRCDPISGHTALYWYRQSLGQGLEFLIYFQGNSAPDKSGLPSDRFSAERTGGSVSTLTIQRTQQEDSAVYLCASSNRDRNSPLHFGNGTRLTVT.

The chain has TRBV14 and TRBJ1-2; D remains unclear. The CDR3 consists of 13 residues. V was pared by 0 bases and J by 4 bases, with 6 bases between. CDR1 is SGHDN and CDR2 is FVKESK in the germline V gene. For the CDR3, the DNA is TGTGCCAGCAGCCAAGAGCCAGGCTATGGCTACACCTTC. Amino acids: CASSQEPGYGYTF.

V gene TRBV7-2 combines with J gene TRBJ2-2; TRBD2 agrees at 12 bases. With V trimmed by 2 bases and J by 7 bases, 5 bases remained unmatched. The germline V gene encodes CDR1 SGHTA and CDR2 FQGNSA. This CDR3 is 16 amino acids long. Here the CDR3 reads CASSLRLAGAIGELFF. As DNA, the CDR3 is TGTGCCAGCAGCTTACGACTAGCGGGAGCGATCGGGGAGCTGTTTTTT.

With regard to this clone: This same CDR3 is encoded by further DNA sequences in the sample. The V call is TRBV30, the J call TRBJ1-5, with a weak D call TRBD1 (5 bases). Per germline, CDR1 GTSNPN and CDR2 SVGIG (reference sequence). This CDR3 spans 13 amino acids. Between the trimmed V and J ends, which lost 0 bases and 2 bases, there was a span of 5 bases. The CDR3 bases are TGTGCCTGGAGTGTACAGGGCAATCAGCCCCAGCATTTT. Protein: CAWSVQGNQPQHF.

CDR3 sequence: CASSINRQGAFGPQPQHF. The CDR3 nucleotides are TGTGCCAGTAGTATAAATCGACAGGGGGCTTTCGGTCCTCAGCCCCAGCATTTT. This rearrangement joins TRBV19 to TRBJ1-5; 10 nucleotides agree with TRBD1. This CDR3 region has 18 residues. J gave up 6 bases and V 2 bases, and 13 bases lay outside the gene matches. Germline V gives CDR1 LNHDA, CDR2 SQIVND (reference sequence).

The DNA of the CDR3 is TGTGCCAGTAGTATAGACACCACGGGGACGCAGTATTTT. Translating it yields CASSIDTTGTQYF. The rearrangement uses TRBV19 and TRBJ2-3; possible D gene TRBD2, 5 bases. Looked up from germline, CDR1 is LNHDA and CDR2 is SQIVND (reference sequence). The V end was cut by 0 bases, the J end by 9 bases, with 10 bases between. The CDR3 has 13 residues.